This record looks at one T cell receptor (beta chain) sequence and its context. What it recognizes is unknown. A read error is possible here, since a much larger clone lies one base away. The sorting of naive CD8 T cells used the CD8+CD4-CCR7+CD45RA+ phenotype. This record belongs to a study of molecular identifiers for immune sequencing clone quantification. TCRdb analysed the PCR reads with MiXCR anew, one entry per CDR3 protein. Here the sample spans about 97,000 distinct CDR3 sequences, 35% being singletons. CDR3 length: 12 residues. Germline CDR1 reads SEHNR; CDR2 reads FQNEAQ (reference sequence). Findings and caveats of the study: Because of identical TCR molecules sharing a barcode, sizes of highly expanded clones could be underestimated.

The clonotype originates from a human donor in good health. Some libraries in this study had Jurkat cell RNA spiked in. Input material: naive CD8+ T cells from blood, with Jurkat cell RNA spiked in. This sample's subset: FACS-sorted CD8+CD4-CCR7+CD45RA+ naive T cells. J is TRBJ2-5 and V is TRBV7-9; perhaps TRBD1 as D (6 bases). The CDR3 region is CASSSGVEPQYF. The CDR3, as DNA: TGTGCCAGCAGCTCAGGGGTAGAGCCCCAGTACTTC. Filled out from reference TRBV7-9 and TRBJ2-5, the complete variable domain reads DTGVSQNPRHKITKRGQNVTFRCDPISEHNRLYWYRQTLGQGPEFLTYFQNEAQLEKSRLLSDRFSAERPKGSFSTLEIQRTEQGDSAMYLCASSSGVEPQYFGPGTRLLVL.